One TCR beta chain is described in this entry. The data were obtained in a study of blood T cell repertoires in COVID-19. Authors' analysis steps: Scientists estimated how many nucleated cells there were by amplifying reference gene primers. Generated by immunoSEQ multiplex PCR, the TCRdb table keeps only in-frame clones and is missing some. V, J and clone size derive from that table, while D and trimming were established from the DNA sequence. The table lists around 110,000 clones, 90% of them singletons, with 1.8% in the top ten. What was sequenced was peripheral blood. The sequence was collected from a human donor with active COVID-19. The donor label of this sample is uncertain.

The CDR3 coding sequence is TGTGCCAGCGTATCCGGGATCAATAATTCACCCCTCCACTTT. Protein product: CASVSGINNSPLHF. This chain uses TRBV28 with TRBJ1-6; no firm D call. CDR3 size: 14 residues. The V gene lost 8 bases and the J gene lost 5 bases, with 13 bases spanning the gap. Germline V lookup: CDR1 MDHEN, CDR2 SYDVKM.